One and the same sample provided the 9 T cell receptor beta chains below, sequenced in a study of shared clonotypes between healthy human individuals. The protocol was immunoSEQ multiplex PCR, while the TCRdb copy is restricted to in-frame clones and leaves out a portion. The table lists over a million clones, about 96% of them singletons. The sample comprised naive CD4+ T cells sorted from blood. Specified subset: CD45RA+ positively selected. These receptors originate from a man aged 30 to 45 in good health.

The J gene is TRBJ2-2, the V gene TRBV28; D is possibly TRBD1 (5 bases). Germline V lookup: CDR1 MDHEN, CDR2 SYDVKM. Trimming removed 5 bases from V and 2 bases from J, with 12 bases in between. The length of the CDR3 is 15 residues. This chain's CDR3 is CASSEVRVNTGELFF. The CDR3 DNA reads as TGTGCCAGCAGTGAGGTCAGGGTAAACACCGGGGAGCTGTTTTTT.

The chain couples TRBV27 to TRBJ2-7; D remains unclear. This CDR3 is built from 16 residues. V dropped 4 bases and J dropped 5 bases, with 21 bases sitting between them. Looked up from germline, CDR1 is MNHEY and CDR2 is SMNVEV (reference sequence). The CDR3 reads CASSSQSAANFHEQYF. DNA for the CDR3: TGTGCCAGCAGTTCCCAGTCGGCGGCGAATTTCCACGAGCAGTACTTC.

This chain uses TRBV7-2 with TRBJ2-5, with D perhaps matching TRBD2 (5 bases). V was shortened by 1 base and J by 0 bases, with 9 bases between the two germline ends. Germline V gives CDR1 SGHTA, CDR2 FQGNSA. The CDR3 loop spans 15 amino acids. CDR3 residues: CASSLGTGNQETQYF. As DNA, the CDR3 is TGTGCCAGCAGCTTAGGTACGGGAAACCAAGAGACCCAGTACTTC.

V and J are TRBV19 and TRBJ1-5; no reliable D call. This CDR3 contains 16 residues. Germline assignment: CDR1 LNHDA and CDR2 SQIVND (reference sequence). V was pared by 1 base and J by 4 bases, with 14 bases between. The CDR3 region has the DNA TGTGCCAGTAGTATAGTACCGGGAGCAAATAATCAGCCCCAGCATTTT. Its translation is CASSIVPGANNQPQHF.

The rearrangement joins TRBV14 to TRBJ2-5; D gene uncertain. V lost 4 bases and J 5 bases, leaving 11 bases between the germline ends. This CDR3 region has 13 residues. CDR1 and CDR2 from the germline V gene are SGHDN and FVKESK. Here the CDR3 reads CASSPQTEETQYF. Here the CDR3 DNA reads TGTGCCAGCAGCCCCCAAACCGAGGAGACCCAGTACTTC. Full variable domain (remainder filled in from reference TRBV14 and TRBJ2-5): EAGVTQFPSHSVIEKGQTVTLRCDPISGHDNLYWYRRVMGKEIKFLLHFVKESKQDESGMPNNRFLAERTGGTYSTLKVQPAELEDSGVYFCASSPQTEETQYFGPGTRLLVL.

The chain uses TRBV5-1 and TRBJ1-4, with 9 bases lining up with TRBD1. The J segment lost 7 bases and the V segment lost 5 bases, leaving 15 bases of the junction unmatched. Germline V gene data show CDR1 as SGHRS and CDR2 as YFSETQ. CDR3 size: 17 residues. CDR3 loop: CASRRTGEFVRTEKLFF. As DNA, the CDR3 is TGCGCCAGCAGGCGGACAGGGGAATTTGTTCGTACTGAAAAACTGTTTTTT.

A word on this clone: At the DNA level, this CDR3 is encoded by other sequences in the same sample as well. The chain is built from TRBV7-2 and TRBJ2-7; D is uncertain. The CDR3 loop spans 12 amino acids. V gave up 5 bases and J gave up 0 bases, with 5 bases separating them. Germline CDR1 and CDR2: SGHTA and FQGNSA. The CDR3 coding sequence is TGTGCCAGCAGCCAATCCTCCTACGAGCAGTACTTC. Its translation: CASSQSSYEQYF.

The chain links TRBV2 to TRBJ2-7; D possibly corresponds to TRBD1 (5 bases). The CDR3 spans 15 residues. Germline CDR1 is SNHLY and CDR2 is FYNNEI. Trimming took 6 bases from V and 2 from J, leaving 17 bases between them. DNA for the CDR3: TGTGCCAGCAGGGAAACAGGTCAGCAGACCTACGAGCAGTACTTC. Protein: CASRETGQQTYEQYF.

The chain joins TRBV9 to TRBJ2-1, with no clear D. V was pared by 0 bases and J by 2 bases, with 9 bases between. This CDR3 region has 15 residues. The germline CDR1 and CDR2 sequences are SGDLS and YYNGEE. CDR3 in amino acids: CASSVARFPYNEQFF. The CDR3 nucleotides read TGTGCCAGCAGCGTAGCGAGATTCCCCTACAATGAGCAGTTCTTC.